This T cell receptor beta chain originates from a study of T-cell reconstitution after alpha-beta-depleted transplantation in children. Using unique molecular identifiers, the investigators prepared the TCRbeta library. TCRdb used MiXCR to reprocess the PCR reads, holding one entry per CDR3 protein. This table holds fewer than 550,000 distinct CDR3 sequences, about an eighth found once. General study findings and limits: T cells produced anew were the main source of T-cell counts and diversity one year after transplant. Certain patients had high TCRbeta diversity at day 60, and it came from recipient T cells and thymic progenitors that survived.

This clonotype was observed a few times. Its specificity is unknown. CDR1 and CDR2 (germline): SGHTA, FQGNSA. With 6 bases clipped from V and 6 bases from J, the junction kept 8 bases outside the gene matches. The CDR3 totals 14 residues. The origin of this receptor is a female patient aged 2-10 years who had a stem cell transplant for aplastic anemia, so the T cells may come from the graft donor. The chain employs TRBV7-2 and TRBJ2-1, with TRBD2 matching 7 bases. The sequencing used PBMCs, mostly from graft donor cells, collected 180 days after TCRalphabeta/CD19-depleted stem cell transplant. This CDR3 is CASSYGGSVNEQFF. The CDR3 nucleotides are TGTGCCAGCAGTTACGGGGGGTCGGTCAATGAGCAGTTCTTC.